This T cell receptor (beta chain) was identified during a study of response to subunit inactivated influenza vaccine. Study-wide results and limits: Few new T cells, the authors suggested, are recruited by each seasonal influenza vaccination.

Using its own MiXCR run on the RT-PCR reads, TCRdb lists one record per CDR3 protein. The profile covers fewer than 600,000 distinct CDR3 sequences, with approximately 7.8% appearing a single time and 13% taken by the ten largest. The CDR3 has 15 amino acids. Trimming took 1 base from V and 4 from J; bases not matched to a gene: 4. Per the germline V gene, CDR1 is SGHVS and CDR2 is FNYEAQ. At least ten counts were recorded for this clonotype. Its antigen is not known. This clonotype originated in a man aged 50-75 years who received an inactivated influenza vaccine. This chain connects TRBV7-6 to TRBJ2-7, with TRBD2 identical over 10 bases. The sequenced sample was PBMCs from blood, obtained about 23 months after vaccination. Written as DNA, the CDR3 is TGTGCCAGCAGCTTAGGAGCGGGAGGGTTGTACGAGCAGTACTTC. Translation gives CASSLGAGGLYEQYF.